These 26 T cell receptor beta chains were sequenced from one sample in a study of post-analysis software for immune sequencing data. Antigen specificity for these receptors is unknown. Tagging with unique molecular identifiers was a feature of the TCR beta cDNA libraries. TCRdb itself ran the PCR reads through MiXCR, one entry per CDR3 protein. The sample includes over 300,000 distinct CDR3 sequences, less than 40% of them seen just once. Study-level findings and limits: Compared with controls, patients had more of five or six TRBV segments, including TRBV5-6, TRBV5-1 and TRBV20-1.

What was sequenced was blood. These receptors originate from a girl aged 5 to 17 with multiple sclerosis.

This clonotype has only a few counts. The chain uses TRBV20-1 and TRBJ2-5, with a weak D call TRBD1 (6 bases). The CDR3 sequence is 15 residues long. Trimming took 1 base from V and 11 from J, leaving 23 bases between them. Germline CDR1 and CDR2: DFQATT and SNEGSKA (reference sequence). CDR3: CSARGSPGQQREQYF. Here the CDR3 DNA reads TGCAGTGCTAGAGGATCCCCGGGACAACAAAGGGAGCAGTACTTC.

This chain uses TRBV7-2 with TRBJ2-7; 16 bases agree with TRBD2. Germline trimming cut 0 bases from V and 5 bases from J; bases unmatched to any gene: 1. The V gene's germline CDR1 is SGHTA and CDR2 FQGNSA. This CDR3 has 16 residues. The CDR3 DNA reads TGTGCCAGCAGCTTAGCCGGGACTAGCGGGGGGGACGAGCAGTACTTC. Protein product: CASSLAGTSGGDEQYF.

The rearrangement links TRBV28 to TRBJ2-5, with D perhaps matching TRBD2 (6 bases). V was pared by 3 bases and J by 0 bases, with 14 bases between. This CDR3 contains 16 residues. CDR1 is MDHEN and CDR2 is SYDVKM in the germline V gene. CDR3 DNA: TGTGCCAGCAGTTTTAGACTAGAAAATTACCAAGAGACCCAGTACTTC. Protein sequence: CASSFRLENYQETQYF.

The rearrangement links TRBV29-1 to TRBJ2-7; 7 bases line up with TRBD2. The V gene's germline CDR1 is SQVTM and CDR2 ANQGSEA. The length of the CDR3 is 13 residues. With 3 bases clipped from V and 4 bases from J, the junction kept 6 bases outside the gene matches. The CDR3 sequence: CSVDRGGSYEQYF. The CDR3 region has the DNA TGCAGCGTTGATCGGGGAGGGTCGTACGAGCAGTACTTC.

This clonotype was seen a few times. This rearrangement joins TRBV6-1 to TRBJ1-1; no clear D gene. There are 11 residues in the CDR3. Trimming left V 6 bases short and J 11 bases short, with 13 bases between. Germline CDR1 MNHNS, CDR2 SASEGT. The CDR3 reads CASRQTGEAFF. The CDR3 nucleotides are TGTGCCAGCAGGCAGACTGGGGAGGCTTTCTTT.

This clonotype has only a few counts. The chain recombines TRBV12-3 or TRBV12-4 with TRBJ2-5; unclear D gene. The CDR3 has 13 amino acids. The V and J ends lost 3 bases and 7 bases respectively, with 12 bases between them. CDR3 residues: CASSLMHPGTQYF. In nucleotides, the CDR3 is TGTGCCAGCAGTTTGATGCATCCAGGGACCCAGTACTTC.

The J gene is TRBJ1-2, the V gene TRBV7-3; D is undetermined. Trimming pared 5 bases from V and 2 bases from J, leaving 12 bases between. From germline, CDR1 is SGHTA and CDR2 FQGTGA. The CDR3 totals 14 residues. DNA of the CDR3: TGTGCCAGCAGCCCAGACGGGTCCAACTATGGCTACACCTTC. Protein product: CASSPDGSNYGYTF.

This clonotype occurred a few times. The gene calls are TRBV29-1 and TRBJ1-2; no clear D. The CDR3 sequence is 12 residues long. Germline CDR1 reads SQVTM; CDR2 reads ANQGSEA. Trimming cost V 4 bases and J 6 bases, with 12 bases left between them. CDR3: CSVVGRMDGYTF. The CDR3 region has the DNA TGCAGCGTTGTCGGGCGGATGGATGGCTACACCTTC.

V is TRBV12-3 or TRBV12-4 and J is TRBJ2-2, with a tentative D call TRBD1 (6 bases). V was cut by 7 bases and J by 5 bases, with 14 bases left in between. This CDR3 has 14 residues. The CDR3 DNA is TGTGCCAGCACCAGCCAGGGGTTTACCGGGGAGCTGTTTTTT. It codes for CASTSQGFTGELFF.

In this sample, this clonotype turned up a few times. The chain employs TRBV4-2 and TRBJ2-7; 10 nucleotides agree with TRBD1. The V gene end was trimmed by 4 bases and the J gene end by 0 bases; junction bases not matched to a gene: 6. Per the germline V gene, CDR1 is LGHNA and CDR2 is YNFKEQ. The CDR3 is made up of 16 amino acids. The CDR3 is CASSLDRTGGSYEQYF. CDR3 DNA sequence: TGTGCCAGCAGCCTCGATCGGACAGGGGGCTCCTACGAGCAGTACTTC.

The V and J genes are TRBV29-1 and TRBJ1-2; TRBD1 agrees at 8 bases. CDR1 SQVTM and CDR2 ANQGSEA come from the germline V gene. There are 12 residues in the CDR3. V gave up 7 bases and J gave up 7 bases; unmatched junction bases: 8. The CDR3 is CSASDRDRGYTF. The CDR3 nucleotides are TGCAGCGCTTCGGACAGGGATCGTGGCTACACCTTC.

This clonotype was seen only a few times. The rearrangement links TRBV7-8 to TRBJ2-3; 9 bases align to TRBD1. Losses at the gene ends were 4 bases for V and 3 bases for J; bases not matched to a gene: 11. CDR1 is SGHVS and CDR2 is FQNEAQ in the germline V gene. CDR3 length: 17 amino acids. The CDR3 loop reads CASSSAPGTGRTDTQYF. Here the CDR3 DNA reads TGTGCCAGCAGCTCAGCTCCCGGGACAGGGAGGACAGATACGCAGTATTTT.

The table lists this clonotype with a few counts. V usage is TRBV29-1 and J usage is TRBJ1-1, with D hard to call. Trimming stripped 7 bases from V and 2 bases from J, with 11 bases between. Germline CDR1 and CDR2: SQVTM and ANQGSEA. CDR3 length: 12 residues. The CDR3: CSADGQNTEAFF. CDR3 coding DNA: TGCAGCGCCGACGGCCAAAACACTGAAGCTTTCTTT.

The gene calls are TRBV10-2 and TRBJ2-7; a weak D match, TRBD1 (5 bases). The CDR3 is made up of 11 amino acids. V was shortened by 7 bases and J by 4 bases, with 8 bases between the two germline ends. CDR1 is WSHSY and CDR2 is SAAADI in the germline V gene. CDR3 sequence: CASKAGYEQYF. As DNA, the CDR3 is TGCGCCAGCAAAGCAGGGTACGAGCAGTACTTC.

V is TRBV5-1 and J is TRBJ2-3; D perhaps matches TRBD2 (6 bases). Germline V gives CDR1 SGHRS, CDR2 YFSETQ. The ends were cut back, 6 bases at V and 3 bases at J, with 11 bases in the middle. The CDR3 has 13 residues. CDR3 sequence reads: CASNVAGTDTQYF. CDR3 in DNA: TGCGCCAGCAACGTCGCGGGGACAGATACGCAGTATTTT. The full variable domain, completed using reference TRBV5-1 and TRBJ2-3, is KAGVTQTPRYLIKTRGQQVTLSCSPISGHRSVSWYQQTPGQGLQFLFEYFSETQRNKGNFPGRFSGRQFSNSRSEMNVSTLELGDSALYLCASNVAGTDTQYFGPGTRLTVL.

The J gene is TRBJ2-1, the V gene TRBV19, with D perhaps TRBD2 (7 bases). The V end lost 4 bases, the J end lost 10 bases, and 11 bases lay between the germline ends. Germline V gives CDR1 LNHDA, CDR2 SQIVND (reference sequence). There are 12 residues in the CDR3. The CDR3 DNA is TGTGCCAGTAGTAACGGGGGGCACGAGCAGTTCTTC. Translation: CASSNGGHEQFF.

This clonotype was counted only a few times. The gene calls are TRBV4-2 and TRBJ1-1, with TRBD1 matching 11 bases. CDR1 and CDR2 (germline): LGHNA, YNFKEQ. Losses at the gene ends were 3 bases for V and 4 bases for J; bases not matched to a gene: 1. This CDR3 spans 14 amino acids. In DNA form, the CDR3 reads TGTGCCAGCAGCCAGGGACAGGGGGTCACTGAAGCTTTCTTT. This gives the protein CASSQGQGVTEAFF.

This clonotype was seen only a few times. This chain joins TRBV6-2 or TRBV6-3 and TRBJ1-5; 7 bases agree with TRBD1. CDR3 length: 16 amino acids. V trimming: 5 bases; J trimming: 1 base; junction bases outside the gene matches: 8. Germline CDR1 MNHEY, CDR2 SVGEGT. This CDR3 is CASSALDRSSNQPQHF. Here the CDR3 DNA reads TGTGCCAGCAGTGCCTTGGACAGGTCGAGCAATCAGCCCCAGCATTTT.

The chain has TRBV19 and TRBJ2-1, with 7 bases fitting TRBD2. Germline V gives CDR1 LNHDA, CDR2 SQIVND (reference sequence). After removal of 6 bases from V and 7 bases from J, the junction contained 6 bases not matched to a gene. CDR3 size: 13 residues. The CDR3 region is CASSGGRRNEQFF. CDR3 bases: TGTGCCAGTAGCGGGGGGAGGAGAAATGAGCAGTTCTTC.

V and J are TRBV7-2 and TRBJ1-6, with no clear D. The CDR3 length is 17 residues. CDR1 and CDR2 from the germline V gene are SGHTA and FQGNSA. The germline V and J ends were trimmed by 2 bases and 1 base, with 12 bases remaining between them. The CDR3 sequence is CASSLLRGASYNSPLHF. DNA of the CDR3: TGTGCCAGCAGCTTATTACGGGGTGCGTCCTATAATTCACCCCTCCACTTT. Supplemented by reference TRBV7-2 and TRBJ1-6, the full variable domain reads GAGVSQSPSNKVTEKGKDVELRCDPISGHTALYWYRQSLGQGLEFLIYFQGNSAPDKSGLPSDRFSAERTGGSVSTLTIQRTQQEDSAVYLCASSLLRGASYNSPLHFGNGTRLTVT.

CDR3 DNA sequence: TGTGCCAGCAGCCCCGAGGCCCACAGTGATTTGATTCTGTTGCATGAGCAGTTCTTC. Translating gives CASSPEAHSDLILLHEQFF. The chain uses TRBV7-6 and TRBJ2-1; D ambiguous. The CDR3 has 19 amino acids. Germline V gene data show CDR1 as SGHVS and CDR2 as FNYEAQ. V was cut by 5 bases and J by 8 bases, with 31 bases left in between.

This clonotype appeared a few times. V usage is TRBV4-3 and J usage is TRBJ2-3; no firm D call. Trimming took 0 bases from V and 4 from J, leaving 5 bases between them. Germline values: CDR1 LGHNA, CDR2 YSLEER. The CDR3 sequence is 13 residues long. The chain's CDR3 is CASSQERADTQYF. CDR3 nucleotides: TGCGCCAGCAGCCAAGAACGGGCAGATACGCAGTATTTT.

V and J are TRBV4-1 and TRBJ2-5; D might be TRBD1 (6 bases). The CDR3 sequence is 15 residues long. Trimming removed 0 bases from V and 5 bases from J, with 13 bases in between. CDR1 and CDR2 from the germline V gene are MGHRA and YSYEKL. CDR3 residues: CASSQDTGWEETQYF. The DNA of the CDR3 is TGCGCCAGCAGCCAAGATACAGGGTGGGAGGAGACCCAGTACTTC.

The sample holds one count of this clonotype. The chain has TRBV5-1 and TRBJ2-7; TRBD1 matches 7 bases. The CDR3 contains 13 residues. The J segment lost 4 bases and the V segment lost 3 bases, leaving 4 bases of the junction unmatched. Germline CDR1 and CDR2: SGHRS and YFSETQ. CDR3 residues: CASSSGTEYEQYF. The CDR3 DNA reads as TGCGCCAGCAGCTCCGGGACAGAGTACGAGCAGTACTTC.

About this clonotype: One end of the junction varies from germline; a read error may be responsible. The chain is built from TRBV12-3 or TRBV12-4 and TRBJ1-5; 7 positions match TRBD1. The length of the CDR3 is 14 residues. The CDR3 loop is CTSSPRDSYQPQHF. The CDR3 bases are TGTACCAGCAGTCCTCGGGACAGCTATCAGCCCCAGCATTTT.

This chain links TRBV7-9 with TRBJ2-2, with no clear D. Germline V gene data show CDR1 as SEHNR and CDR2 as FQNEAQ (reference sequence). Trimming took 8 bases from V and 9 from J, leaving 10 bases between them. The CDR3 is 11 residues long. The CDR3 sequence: CASQADWELFF. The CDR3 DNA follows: TGTGCCAGCCAAGCAGATTGGGAGCTGTTTTTT.